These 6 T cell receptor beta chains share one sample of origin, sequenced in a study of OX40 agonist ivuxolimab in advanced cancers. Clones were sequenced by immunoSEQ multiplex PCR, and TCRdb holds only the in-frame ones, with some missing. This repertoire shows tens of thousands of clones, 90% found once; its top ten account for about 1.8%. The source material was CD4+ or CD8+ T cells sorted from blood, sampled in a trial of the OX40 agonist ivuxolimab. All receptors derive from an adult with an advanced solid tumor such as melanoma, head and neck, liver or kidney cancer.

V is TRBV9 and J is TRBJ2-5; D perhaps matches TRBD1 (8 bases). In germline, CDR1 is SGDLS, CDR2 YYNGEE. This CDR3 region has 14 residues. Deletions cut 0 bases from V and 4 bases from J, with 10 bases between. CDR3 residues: CASSVDRGGETQYF. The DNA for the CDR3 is TGTGCCAGCAGCGTAGACAGGGGGGGAGAGACCCAGTACTTC.

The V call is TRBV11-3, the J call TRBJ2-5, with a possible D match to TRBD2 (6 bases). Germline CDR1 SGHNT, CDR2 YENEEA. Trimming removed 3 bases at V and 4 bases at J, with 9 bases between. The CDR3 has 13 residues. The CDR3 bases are TGTGCCAGCAGCTTGATGGGGGGAGAGACCCAGTACTTC. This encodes CASSLMGGETQYF.

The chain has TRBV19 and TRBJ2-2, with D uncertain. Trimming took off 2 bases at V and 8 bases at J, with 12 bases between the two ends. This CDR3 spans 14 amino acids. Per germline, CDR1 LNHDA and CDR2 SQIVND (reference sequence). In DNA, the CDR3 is TGTGCCAGTAGTATACCCAGGTCCGGAGGGGAGCTGTTTTTT. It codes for CASSIPRSGGELFF.

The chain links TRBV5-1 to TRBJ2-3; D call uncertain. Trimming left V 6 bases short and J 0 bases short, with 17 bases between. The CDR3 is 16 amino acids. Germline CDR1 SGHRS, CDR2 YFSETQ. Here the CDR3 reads CASTPMTTSSTDTQYF. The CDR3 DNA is TGCGCCAGCACCCCCATGACCACATCTAGCACAGATACGCAGTATTTT. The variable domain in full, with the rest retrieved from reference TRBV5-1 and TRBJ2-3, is KAGVTQTPRYLIKTRGQQVTLSCSPISGHRSVSWYQQTPGQGLQFLFEYFSETQRNKGNFPGRFSGRQFSNSRSEMNVSTLELGDSALYLCASTPMTTSSTDTQYFGPGTRLTVL.

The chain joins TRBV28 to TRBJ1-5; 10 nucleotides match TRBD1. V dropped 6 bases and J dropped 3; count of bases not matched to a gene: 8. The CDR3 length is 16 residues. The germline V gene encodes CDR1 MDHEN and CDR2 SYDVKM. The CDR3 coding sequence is TGTGCCAGCAGGCTGAGGGACAGGGGAGCCAATCAGCCCCAGCATTTT. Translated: CASRLRDRGANQPQHF.

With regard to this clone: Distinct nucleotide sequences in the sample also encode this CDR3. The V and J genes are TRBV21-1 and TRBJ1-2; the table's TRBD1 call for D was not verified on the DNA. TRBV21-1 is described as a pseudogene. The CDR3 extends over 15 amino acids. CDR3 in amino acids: CASSPRDRGYFGYTF. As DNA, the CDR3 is TGTGCCAGCAGCCCGAGGGACAGGGGGTATTTCGGCTACACCTTC.